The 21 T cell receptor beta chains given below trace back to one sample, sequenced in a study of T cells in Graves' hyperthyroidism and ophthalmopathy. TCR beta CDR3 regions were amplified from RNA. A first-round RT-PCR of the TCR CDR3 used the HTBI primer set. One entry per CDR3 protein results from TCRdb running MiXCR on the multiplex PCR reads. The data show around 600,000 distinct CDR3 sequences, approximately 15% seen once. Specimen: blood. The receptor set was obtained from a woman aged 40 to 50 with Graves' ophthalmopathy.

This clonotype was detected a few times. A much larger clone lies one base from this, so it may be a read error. The CDR3 here is CASTTQMNTEAFF. DNA for the CDR3: TGTGCCAGCACTACCCAGATGAACACTGAAGCTTTCTTT. V and J are TRBV2 and TRBJ1-1; D is uncertain. The length of the CDR3 is 13 residues. Germline V gives CDR1 SNHLY, CDR2 FYNNEI. V shed 7 bases and J shed 0 bases, with 9 bases lying between them.

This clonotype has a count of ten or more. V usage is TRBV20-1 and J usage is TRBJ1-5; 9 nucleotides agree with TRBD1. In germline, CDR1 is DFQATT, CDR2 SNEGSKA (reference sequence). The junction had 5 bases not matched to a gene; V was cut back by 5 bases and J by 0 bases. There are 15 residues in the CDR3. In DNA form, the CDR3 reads TGCAGTGCTTCCGGGACAGGGAATAGCAATCAGCCCCAGCATTTT. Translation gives CSASGTGNSNQPQHF.

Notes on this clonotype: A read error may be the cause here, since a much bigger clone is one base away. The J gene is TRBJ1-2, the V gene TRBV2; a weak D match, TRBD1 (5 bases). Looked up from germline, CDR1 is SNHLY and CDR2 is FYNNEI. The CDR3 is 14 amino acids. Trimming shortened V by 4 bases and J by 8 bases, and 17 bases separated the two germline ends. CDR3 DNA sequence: TGTGCCAGCAGTGGAGCGTGGCGAGGGACCGGCTACACCTTC. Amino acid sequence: CASSGAWRGTGYTF. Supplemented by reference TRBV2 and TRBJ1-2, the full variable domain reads EPEVTQTPSHQVTQMGQEVILRCVPISNHLYFYWYRQILGQKVEFLVSFYNNEISEKSEIFDDQFSVERPDGSNFTLKIRSTKLEDSAMYFCASSGAWRGTGYTFGSGTRLTVV.

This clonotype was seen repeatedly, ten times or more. The CDR3: CAIGTSGRAYNEQFF. The DNA of the CDR3 is TGTGCCATCGGGACTAGCGGGAGGGCCTACAATGAGCAGTTCTTC. The chain uses TRBV28 and TRBJ2-1, with 16 bases identical to TRBD2. Germline trimming cut 10 bases from V and 2 bases from J; bases unmatched to any gene: 2. Germline V lookup: CDR1 MDHEN, CDR2 SYDVKM. The CDR3 covers 15 residues. The entire variable domain, with the rest obtained from reference TRBV28 and TRBJ2-1, is as follows: DVKVTQSSRYLVKRTGEKVFLECVQDMDHENMFWYRQDPGLGLRLIYFSYDVKMKEKGDIPEGYSVSREKKERFSLILESASTNQTSMYLCAIGTSGRAYNEQFFGPGTRLTVL.

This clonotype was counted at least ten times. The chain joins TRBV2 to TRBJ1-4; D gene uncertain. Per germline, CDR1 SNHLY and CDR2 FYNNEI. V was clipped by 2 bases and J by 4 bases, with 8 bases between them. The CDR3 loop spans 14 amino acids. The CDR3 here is CASSERRNNEKLFF. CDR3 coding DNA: TGTGCCAGCAGTGAAAGGCGAAATAATGAAAAACTGTTTTTT.

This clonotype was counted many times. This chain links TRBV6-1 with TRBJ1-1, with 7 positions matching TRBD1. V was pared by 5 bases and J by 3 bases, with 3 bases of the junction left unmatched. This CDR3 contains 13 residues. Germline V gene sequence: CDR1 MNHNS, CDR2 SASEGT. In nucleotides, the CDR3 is TGTGCCAGCAGTTACCAGGGGGACACTGAAGCTTTCTTT. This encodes CASSYQGDTEAFF.

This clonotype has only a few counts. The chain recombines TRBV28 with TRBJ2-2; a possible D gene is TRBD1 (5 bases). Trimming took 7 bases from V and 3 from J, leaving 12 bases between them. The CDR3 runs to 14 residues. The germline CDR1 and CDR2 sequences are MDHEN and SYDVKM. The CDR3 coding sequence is TGTGCCAGCACCCGCCGACAGCACACCGGGGAGCTGTTTTTT. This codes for CASTRRQHTGELFF.

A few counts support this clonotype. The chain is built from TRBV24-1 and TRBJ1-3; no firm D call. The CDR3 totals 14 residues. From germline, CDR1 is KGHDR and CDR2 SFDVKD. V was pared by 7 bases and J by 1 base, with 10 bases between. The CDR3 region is CATRLTASGNTIYF. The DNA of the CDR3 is TGTGCCACCAGATTGACGGCTTCTGGAAACACCATATATTTT.

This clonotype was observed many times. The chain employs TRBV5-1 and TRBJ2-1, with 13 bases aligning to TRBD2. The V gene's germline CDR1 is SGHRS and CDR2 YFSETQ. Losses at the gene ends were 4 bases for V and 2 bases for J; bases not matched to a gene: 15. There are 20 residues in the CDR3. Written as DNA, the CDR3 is TGCGCCAGCAGCCAGCCCCAACTAGCGGGGGGGCCAAGGACCTACAATGAGCAGTTCTTC. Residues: CASSQPQLAGGPRTYNEQFF.

As DNA, the CDR3 is TGTGCCAGCGGAATGGGGGCAGGGGGCGAAGGCTACACCTTC. The encoded protein is CASGMGAGGEGYTF. The rearrangement joins TRBV25-1 to TRBJ1-2; 8 positions agree with TRBD1. Trimming removed 8 bases from V and 8 bases from J; junction bases left unmatched: 13. This CDR3 has 14 amino acids. Germline V gene sequence: CDR1 MGHDK, CDR2 SYGVNS.

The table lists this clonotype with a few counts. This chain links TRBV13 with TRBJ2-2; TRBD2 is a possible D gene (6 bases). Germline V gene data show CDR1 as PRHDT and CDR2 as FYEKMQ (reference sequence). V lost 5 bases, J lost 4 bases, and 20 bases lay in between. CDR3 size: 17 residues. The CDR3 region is CASSRPASVTGTGELFF. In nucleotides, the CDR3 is TGTGCCAGCAGCCGACCTGCTAGCGTTACGGGCACCGGGGAGCTGTTTTTT.

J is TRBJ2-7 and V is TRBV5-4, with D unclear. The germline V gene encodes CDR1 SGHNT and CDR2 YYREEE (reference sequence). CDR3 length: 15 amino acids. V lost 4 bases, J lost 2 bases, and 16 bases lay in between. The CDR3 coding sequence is TGTGCCAGCAGCCCACCTCGAGCGCTTGCCTACGAGCAGTACTTC. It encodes CASSPPRALAYEQYF.

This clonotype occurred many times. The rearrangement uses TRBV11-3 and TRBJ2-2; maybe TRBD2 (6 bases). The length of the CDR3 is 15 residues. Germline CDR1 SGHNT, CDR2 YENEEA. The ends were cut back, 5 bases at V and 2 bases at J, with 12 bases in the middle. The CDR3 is CASSHRTTNTGELFF. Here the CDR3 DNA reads TGTGCCAGCAGCCACCGGACTACTAACACCGGGGAGCTGTTTTTT.

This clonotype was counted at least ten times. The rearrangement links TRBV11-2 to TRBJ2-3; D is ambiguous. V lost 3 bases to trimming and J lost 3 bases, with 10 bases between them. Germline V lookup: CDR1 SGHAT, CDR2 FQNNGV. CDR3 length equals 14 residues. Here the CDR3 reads CASSLAVGTDTQYF. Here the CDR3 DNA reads TGTGCCAGCAGCTTGGCAGTGGGGACAGATACGCAGTATTTT.

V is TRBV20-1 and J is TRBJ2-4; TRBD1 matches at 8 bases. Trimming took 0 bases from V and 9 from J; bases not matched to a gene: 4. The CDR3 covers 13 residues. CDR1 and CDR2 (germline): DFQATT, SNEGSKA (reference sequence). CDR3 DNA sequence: TGCAGTGCTAGAGAGGACAGGGCGGCCATTCAGTACTTC. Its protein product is CSAREDRAAIQYF.

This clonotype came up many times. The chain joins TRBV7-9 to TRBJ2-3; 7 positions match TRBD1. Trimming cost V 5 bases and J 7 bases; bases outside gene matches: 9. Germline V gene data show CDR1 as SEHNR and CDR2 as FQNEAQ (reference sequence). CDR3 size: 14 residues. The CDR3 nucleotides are TGTGCCAGCAGCACCGGACAGGTGTTGAATACGCAGTATTTT. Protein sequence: CASSTGQVLNTQYF.

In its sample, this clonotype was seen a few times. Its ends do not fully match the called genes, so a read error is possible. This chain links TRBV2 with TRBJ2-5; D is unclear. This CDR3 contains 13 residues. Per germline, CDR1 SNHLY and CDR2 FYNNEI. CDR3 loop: CASREGLQETQYF. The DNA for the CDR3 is TGTGCCAGCAGGGAAGGGCTCCAAGAGACCCAGTACTTC.

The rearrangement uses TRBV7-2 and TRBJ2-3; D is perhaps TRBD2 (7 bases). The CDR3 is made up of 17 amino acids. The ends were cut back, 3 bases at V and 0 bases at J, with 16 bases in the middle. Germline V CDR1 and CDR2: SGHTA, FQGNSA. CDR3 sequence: CASSFGGGRNSTDTQYF. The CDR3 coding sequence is TGTGCCAGCAGCTTTGGGGGGGGGCGGAATAGCACAGATACGCAGTATTTT.

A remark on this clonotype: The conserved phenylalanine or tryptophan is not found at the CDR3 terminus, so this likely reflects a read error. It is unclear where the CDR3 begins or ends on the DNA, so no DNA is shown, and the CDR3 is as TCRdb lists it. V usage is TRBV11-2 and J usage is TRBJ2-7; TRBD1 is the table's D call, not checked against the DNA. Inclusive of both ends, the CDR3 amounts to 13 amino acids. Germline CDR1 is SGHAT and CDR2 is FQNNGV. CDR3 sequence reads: CASSLDENVGVRI.

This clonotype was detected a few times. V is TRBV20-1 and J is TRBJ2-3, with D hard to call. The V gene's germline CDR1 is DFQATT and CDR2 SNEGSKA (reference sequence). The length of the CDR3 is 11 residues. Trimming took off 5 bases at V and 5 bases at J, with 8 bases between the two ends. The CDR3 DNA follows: TGCAGTGCTTCAGCTTTAGATACGCAGTATTTT. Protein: CSASALDTQYF.

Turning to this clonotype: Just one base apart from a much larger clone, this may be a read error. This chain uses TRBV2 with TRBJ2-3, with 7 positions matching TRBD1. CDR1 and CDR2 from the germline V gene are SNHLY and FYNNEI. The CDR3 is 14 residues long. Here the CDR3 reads CASTTGRGTDTHYF. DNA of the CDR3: TGTGCCAGCACCACGGGACGTGGGACAGATACGCATTATTTT.